The text below deals with one T cell receptor beta chain. The entry originates in a study of blood T cell repertoires in COVID-19. In the study overall: T cells, B-cell-depleted T cells, or PBMCs provided the cDNA or gDNA that served as material.

Those enrolled, adults aged roughly 18 to 90 years, came from 24 US areas. Donors were grouped by their self-reported clinical history. Methods used by the authors: It was from reference gene primer amplification that nucleated cell counts were estimated. Produced via immunoSEQ multiplex PCR; TCRdb's table is partial and in-frame only. The V and J calls and the clone size are those of that table, but D and trimming were determined from the DNA. The sample holds about 200,000 clones, approximately 83% seen once. CDR1 is PRHDT, CDR2 FYEKMQ, per germline (reference sequence). V was cut by 5 bases and J by 2 bases, with 16 bases left in between. This CDR3 contains 15 residues.

The chain combines TRBV13 with TRBJ2-7; no firm D call. The TCR was taken from a middle-aged woman with acute COVID-19. Sequencing was performed on PBMCs or T cells enriched from blood (not recorded which). CDR3 residues: CASSRVRNRAYEQYF. In DNA, the CDR3 is TGTGCCAGCAGCCGAGTGAGGAACCGAGCCTACGAGCAGTACTTC.